This record looks at one TCR beta chain sequence and its context. As yet, its antigen is unknown. The V gene's germline CDR1 is SGHRS and CDR2 YFSETQ. The CDR3 loop spans 13 amino acids. The data originate from a study of T cells expressing NK-cell markers. Across the whole study: HCMV serostatus: seven of eight sequenced donors positive, one negative.

Notes on the study in general: Among CD8+ T cells from six donors, dominant NKG2C+ clonotypes accounted for about 1.0-7.5%.

Beta-chain TCR cDNA was generated via 5'RACE template switching with UMIs. TCRdb reprocessed the 5' RACE reads and stores each CDR3 protein as one record, lacking DNA. The listing records around 260,000 distinct CDR3 sequences. The sequencing input was blood T cells: a sorted CD56 or NKG2C T cell subset, CD4+ or CD8+ T cells, or bulk PBMC T cells (not recorded which). The V and J genes are TRBV5-1 and TRBJ1-2. This receptor was identified in a woman between 18 and 75 years old in good health. The chain's CDR3 is CASSYALGEGYTF.